This TCR beta chain emerged from a study of OX40 agonist ivuxolimab in advanced cancers. At the level of the study: A partial response was reached by three patients: one with hepatocellular carcinoma and two with cutaneous melanoma.

The CDR3 loop spans 13 amino acids. Germline CDR1 is SGHTA and CDR2 is FQGNSA. V was shortened by 5 bases and J by 6 bases, with 13 bases between the two germline ends. The repertoire was sequenced with immunoSEQ multiplex PCR; TCRdb's copy has only in-frame clones and lacks some. In the table there are roughly 100,000 clones, around 86% of which are singletons. This receptor was taken from an adult with an advanced solid tumor such as melanoma, head and neck, liver or kidney cancer. The rearrangement links TRBV7-2 to TRBJ1-2; D might be TRBD1 (6 bases). Sequenced here: CD4+ or CD8+ T cells sorted from blood, sampled in a trial of the OX40 agonist ivuxolimab. CDR3: CASSLRQVDGYTF. CDR3 DNA: TGTGCCAGCAGCCTACGACAGGTCGATGGCTACACCTTC.